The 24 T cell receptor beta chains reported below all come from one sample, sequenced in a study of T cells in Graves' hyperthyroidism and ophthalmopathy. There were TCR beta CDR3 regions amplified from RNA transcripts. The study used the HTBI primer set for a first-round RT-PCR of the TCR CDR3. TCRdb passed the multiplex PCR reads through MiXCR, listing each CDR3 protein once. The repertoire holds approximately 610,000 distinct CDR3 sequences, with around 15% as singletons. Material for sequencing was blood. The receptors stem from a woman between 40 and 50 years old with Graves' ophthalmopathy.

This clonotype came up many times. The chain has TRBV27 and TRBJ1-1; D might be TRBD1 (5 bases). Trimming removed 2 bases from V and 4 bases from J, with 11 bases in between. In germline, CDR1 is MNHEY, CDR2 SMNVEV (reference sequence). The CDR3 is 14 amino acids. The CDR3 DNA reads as TGTGCCAGCAGTTTAAAGGGGTTGGGCACTGAAGCTTTCTTT. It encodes CASSLKGLGTEAFF.

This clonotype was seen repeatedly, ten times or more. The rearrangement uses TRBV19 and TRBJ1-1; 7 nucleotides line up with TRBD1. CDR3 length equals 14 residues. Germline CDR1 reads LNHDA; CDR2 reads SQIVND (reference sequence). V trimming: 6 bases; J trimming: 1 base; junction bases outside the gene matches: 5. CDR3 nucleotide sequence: TGTGCCAGTAGACCGGACAGGACGAACACTGAAGCTTTCTTT. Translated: CASRPDRTNTEAFF.

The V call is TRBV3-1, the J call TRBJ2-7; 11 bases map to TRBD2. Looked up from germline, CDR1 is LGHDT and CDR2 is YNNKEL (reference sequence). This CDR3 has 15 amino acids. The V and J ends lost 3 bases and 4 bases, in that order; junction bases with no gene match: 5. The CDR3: CASSHGTSGPYEQYF. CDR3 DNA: TGTGCCAGCAGCCATGGGACTAGCGGACCTTACGAGCAGTACTTC.

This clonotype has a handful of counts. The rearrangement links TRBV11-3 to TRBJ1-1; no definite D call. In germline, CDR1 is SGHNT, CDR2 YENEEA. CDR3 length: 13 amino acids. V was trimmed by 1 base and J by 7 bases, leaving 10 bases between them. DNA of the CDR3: TGTGCCAGCAGCTTAGTCCCGGCTGGTGAAGCTTTCTTT. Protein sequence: CASSLVPAGEAFF. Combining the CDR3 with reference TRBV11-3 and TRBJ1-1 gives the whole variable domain EAGVVQSPRYKIIEKKQPVAFWCNPISGHNTLYWYLQNLGQGPELLIRYENEEAVDDSQLPKDRFSAERLKGVDSTLKIQPAELGDSAVYLCASSLVPAGEAFFGQGTRLTVV.

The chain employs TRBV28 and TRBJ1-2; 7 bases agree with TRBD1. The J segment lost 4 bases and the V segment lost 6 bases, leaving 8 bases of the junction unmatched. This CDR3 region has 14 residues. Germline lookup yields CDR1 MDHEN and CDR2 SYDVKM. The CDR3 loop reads CASRPGQSIYGYTF. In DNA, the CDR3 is TGTGCCAGCAGGCCGGGACAGTCAATCTATGGCTACACCTTC.

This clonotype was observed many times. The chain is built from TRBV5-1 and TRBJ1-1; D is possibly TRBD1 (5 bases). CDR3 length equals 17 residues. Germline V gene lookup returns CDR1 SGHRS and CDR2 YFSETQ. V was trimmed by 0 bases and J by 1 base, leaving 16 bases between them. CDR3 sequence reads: CASSLGGRAARNTEAFF. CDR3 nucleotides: TGCGCCAGCAGCTTGGGGGGCAGGGCGGCTCGGAACACTGAAGCTTTCTTT.

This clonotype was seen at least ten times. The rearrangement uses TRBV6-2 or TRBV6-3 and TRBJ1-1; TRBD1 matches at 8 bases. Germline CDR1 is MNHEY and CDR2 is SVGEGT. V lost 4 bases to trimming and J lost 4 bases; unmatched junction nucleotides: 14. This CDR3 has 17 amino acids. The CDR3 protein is CASSLIPGGPWITEAFF. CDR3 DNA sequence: TGTGCCAGCAGTTTGATTCCAGGGGGCCCTTGGATCACTGAAGCTTTCTTT.

The chain's CDR3 is CASSTPRDRIFGELFF. Written as DNA, the CDR3 is TGTGCCAGTAGTACCCCCCGGGACAGGATCTTCGGGGAGCTGTTTTTT. The chain couples TRBV19 to TRBJ2-2; 8 bases fit TRBD1. Germline-derived CDR1 and CDR2 are LNHDA and SQIVND (reference sequence). The CDR3 covers 16 residues. V gave up 4 bases and J gave up 7 bases; unmatched junction bases: 11. The variable domain in full, completed from reference TRBV19 and TRBJ2-2, reads DGGITQSPKYLFRKEGQNVTLSCEQNLNHDAMYWYRQDPGQGLRLIYYSQIVNDFQKGDIAEGYSVSREKKESFPLTVTSAQKNPTAFYLCASSTPRDRIFGELFFGEGSRLTVL.

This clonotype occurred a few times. This CDR3 reads CASSPRDRGFGNTIYF. CDR3 DNA: TGTGCCAGCAGCCCTCGGGACAGGGGTTTTGGAAACACCATATATTTT. This chain uses TRBV11-2 with TRBJ1-3; TRBD1 agrees at 10 bases. V lost 5 bases to trimming and J lost 3 bases; unmatched junction nucleotides: 7. The CDR3 covers 16 residues. Germline V gene sequence: CDR1 SGHAT, CDR2 FQNNGV.

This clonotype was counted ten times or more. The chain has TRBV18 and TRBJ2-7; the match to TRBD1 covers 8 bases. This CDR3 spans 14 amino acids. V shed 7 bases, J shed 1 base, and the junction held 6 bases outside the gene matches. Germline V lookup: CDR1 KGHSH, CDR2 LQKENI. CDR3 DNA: TGTGCCAGCTTGACAGGGACAGGATCCTACGAGCAGTACTTC. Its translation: CASLTGTGSYEQYF. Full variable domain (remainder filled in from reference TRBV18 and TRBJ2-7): NAGVMQNPRHLVRRRGQEARLRCSPMKGHSHVYWYRQLPEEGLKFMVYLQKENIIDESGMPKERFSAEFPKEGPSILRIQQVVRGDSAAYFCASLTGTGSYEQYFGPGTRLTVT.

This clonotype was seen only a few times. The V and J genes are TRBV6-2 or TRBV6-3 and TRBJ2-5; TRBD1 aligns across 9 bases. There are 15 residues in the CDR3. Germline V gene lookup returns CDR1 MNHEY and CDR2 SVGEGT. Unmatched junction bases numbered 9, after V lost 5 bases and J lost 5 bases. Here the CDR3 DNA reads TGTGCCAGCAGTAAGGGACAGGGTGTATCGGAGACCCAGTACTTC. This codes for CASSKGQGVSETQYF.

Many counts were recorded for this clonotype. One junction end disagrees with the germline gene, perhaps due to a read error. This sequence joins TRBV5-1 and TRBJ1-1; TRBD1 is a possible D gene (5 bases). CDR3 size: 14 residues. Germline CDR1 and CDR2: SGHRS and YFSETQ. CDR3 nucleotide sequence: TGTGCCAGCAGTTTAGAGGGGTCCAACACTGAAGCTTTCTTT. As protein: CASSLEGSNTEAFF.

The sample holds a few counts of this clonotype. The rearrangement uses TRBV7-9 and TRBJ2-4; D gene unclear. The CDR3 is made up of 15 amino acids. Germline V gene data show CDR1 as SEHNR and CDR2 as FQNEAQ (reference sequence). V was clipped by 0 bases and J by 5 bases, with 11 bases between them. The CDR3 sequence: CASSLASLLENIQYF. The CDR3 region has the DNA TGTGCCAGCAGCTTAGCATCACTATTGGAAAACATTCAGTACTTC.

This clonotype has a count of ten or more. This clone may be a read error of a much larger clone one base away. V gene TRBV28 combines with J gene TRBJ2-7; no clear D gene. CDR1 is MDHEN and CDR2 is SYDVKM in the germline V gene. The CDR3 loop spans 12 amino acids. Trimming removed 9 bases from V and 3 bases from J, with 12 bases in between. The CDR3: CASWNRDYEQYF. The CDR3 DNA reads TGTGCCAGTTGGAACAGAGACTACGAGCAGTACTTC.

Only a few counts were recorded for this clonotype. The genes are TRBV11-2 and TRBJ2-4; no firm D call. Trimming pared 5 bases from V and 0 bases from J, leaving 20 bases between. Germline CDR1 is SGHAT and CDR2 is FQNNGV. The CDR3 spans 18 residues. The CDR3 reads CASSVGPPLILAKNIQYF. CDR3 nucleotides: TGTGCCAGCAGCGTCGGCCCTCCATTAATCTTAGCCAAAAACATTCAGTACTTC.

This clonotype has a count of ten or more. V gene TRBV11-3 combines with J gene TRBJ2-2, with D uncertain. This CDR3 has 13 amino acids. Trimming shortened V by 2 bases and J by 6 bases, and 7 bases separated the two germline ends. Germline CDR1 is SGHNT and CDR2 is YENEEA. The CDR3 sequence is CASSLYPAGELFF. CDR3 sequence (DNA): TGTGCCAGCAGCTTATATCCTGCCGGGGAGCTGTTTTTT.

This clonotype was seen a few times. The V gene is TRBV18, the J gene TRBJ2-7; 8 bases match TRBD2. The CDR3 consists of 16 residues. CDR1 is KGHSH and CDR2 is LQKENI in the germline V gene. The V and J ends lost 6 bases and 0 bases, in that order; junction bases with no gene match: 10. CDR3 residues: CASSYLGGALSYEQYF. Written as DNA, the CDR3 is TGTGCCAGCTCCTATCTCGGGGGGGCGCTCTCCTACGAGCAGTACTTC.

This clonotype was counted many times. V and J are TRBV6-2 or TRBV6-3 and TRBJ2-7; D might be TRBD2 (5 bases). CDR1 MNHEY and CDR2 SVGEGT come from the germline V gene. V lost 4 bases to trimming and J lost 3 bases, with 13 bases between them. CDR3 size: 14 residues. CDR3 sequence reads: CASSFPGRGYEQYF. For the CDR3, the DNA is TGTGCCAGCAGTTTCCCCGGACGGGGCTACGAGCAGTACTTC.

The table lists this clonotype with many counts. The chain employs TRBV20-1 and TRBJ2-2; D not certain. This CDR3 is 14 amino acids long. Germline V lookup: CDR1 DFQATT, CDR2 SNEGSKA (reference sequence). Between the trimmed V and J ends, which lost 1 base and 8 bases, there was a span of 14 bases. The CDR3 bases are TGCAGTGCTAGAGGCGAGATACCATGGGGGGAGCTGTTTTTT. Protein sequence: CSARGEIPWGELFF.

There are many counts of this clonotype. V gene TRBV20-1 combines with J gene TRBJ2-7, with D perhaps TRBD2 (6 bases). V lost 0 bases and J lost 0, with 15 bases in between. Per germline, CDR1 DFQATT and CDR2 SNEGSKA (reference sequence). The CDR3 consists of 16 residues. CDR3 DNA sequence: TGCAGTGCTAGAGATAGTCAGCGGGTGGCCTCCTACGAGCAGTACTTC. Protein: CSARDSQRVASYEQYF.

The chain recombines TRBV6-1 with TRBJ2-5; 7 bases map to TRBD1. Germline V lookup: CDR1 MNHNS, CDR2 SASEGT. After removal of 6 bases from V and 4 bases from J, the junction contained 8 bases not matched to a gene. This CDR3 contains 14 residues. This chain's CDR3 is CASSIQGGTETQYF. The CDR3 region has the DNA TGTGCCAGCAGCATTCAAGGGGGCACAGAGACCCAGTACTTC.

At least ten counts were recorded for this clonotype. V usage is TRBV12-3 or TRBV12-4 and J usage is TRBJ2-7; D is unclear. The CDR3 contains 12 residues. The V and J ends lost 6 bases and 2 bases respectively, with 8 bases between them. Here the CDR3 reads CASSPDAYEQYF. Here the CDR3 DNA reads TGTGCCAGCAGCCCCGACGCCTACGAGCAGTACTTC.

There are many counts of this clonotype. The DNA of the CDR3 is TGCGCCAGCAGCCCCTCTCAAGCCGGGACTAGCGGGATCTACGAGCAGTACTTC. Protein: CASSPSQAGTSGIYEQYF. The genes are TRBV5-1 and TRBJ2-7, with 13 nucleotides matching TRBD2. CDR1 and CDR2 (germline): SGHRS, YFSETQ. V dropped 4 bases and J dropped 3; count of bases not matched to a gene: 13. The CDR3 sequence is 18 residues long.

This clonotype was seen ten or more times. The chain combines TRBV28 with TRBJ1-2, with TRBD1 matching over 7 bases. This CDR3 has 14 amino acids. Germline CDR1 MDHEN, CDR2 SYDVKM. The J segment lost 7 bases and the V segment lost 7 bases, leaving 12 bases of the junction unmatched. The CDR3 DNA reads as TGTGCCAGCAACAATTTACAGGGGAGCAGTGGCTACACCTTC. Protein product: CASNNLQGSSGYTF.